Each of the 26 T cell receptor beta chains below was sequenced from the same sample in a study of shared clonotypes between healthy human individuals. The data were produced by immunoSEQ multiplex PCR, yet TCRdb's version contains in-frame clones alone and is incomplete. The sample carries roughly 480,000 clones, approximately 79% recorded once. The sequencing sample was made of PBMCs. The receptors were sampled from a woman between 35 and 50 years old in good health. Some clones in this sample may be carry-over from other donors' samples.

The chain has TRBV9 and TRBJ2-1; D possibly corresponds to TRBD1 (6 bases). CDR1 and CDR2 from the germline V gene are SGDLS and YYNGEE. The CDR3 spans 16 residues. V lost 3 bases to trimming and J lost 4 bases, with 17 bases between them. The CDR3 loop is CASSGGQFSAYNEQFF. CDR3 in DNA: TGTGCCAGCAGCGGAGGACAGTTTTCTGCTTACAATGAGCAGTTCTTC.

The chain uses TRBV20-1 and TRBJ2-5, with unresolved D. The V end was cut by 7 bases, the J end by 5 bases, with 11 bases between. CDR1 DFQATT and CDR2 SNEGSKA come from the germline V gene (reference sequence). This CDR3 spans 11 amino acids. CDR3 sequence reads: CSGGSGETQYF. For the CDR3, the DNA is TGCAGTGGCGGTAGTGGCGAGACCCAGTACTTC.

This clone has a count of ten or more. In the same sample, other DNA sequences code for this CDR3. The rearrangement links TRBV28 to TRBJ2-1; 9 bases map to TRBD2. Germline V gene lookup returns CDR1 MDHEN and CDR2 SYDVKM. V shed 7 bases and J 0 bases; nucleotides not matched to a gene: 10. The CDR3 is 17 residues long. The CDR3 DNA sequence: TGTGCCAGCACTAGTAGCGGGAGCCAACGCTCCTACAATGAGCAGTTCTTC. This codes for CASTSSGSQRSYNEQFF.

The chain is built from TRBV30 and TRBJ1-2; the D gene is possibly TRBD1 (5 bases). CDR1 and CDR2 from the germline V gene are GTSNPN and SVGIG (reference sequence). V was shortened by 0 bases and J by 6 bases, with 14 bases between the two germline ends. The CDR3 consists of 14 residues. The CDR3 DNA reads TGTGCCTGGAGTGTACGGCAGGGATTGAATGGCTACACCTTC. This codes for CAWSVRQGLNGYTF.

This clone was observed a few times. The V gene is TRBV6-5, the J gene TRBJ2-2; D possibly matches TRBD1 or TRBD2 (5 bases each). V was trimmed by 8 bases and J by 0 bases, leaving 10 bases between them. This CDR3 has 14 amino acids. Germline CDR1 is MNHEY and CDR2 is SVGAGI. CDR3 nucleotides: TGTGCCAGCTTCCTGGGACCGAACACCGGGGAGCTGTTTTTT. It yields the protein CASFLGPNTGELFF.

The rearrangement uses TRBV4-2 and TRBJ2-6; D uncertain. The CDR3 is made up of 18 amino acids. V lost 0 bases and J 0 bases, leaving 12 bases between the germline ends. Germline V gene lookup returns CDR1 LGHNA and CDR2 YNFKEQ. The CDR3 DNA reads TGTGCCAGCAGCCAAGATCCTCTGGTTAGCTCTGGGGCCAACGTCCTGACTTTC. Amino acids: CASSQDPLVSSGANVLTF.

This clone has more than one count but fewer than ten. CDR3: CASSEGVNQPQHF. CDR3 coding DNA: TGTGCCAGCAGTGAAGGAGTAAATCAGCCCCAGCATTTT. V gene TRBV6-1 combines with J gene TRBJ1-5, with D unclear. CDR3 length equals 13 residues. Germline lookup yields CDR1 MNHNS and CDR2 SASEGT. V was shortened by 1 base and J by 4 bases, with 5 bases between the two germline ends.

The chain joins TRBV11-2 to TRBJ2-1, with TRBD1 matching over 7 bases. CDR1 and CDR2 from the germline V gene are SGHAT and FQNNGV. The CDR3 extends over 14 amino acids. V shed 4 bases, J shed 10 bases, and the junction held 10 bases outside the gene matches. CDR3 amino acids: CASSYSTGEVEQFF. Here the CDR3 DNA reads TGTGCCAGCAGCTACAGCACAGGGGAAGTGGAGCAGTTCTTC.

The rearrangement uses TRBV11-2 and TRBJ2-7; tentatively, D is TRBD2 (7 bases). The CDR3 contains 16 residues. Trimming removed 4 bases at V and 6 bases at J, with 22 bases between. The V gene's germline CDR1 is SGHAT and CDR2 FQNNGV. CDR3 sequence: CASSYGSNPGGREQYF. The DNA for the CDR3 is TGTGCCAGCAGCTACGGCTCTAATCCGGGGGGCCGCGAGCAGTACTTC.

This chain joins TRBV4-1 and TRBJ2-2; D gene uncertain. V was pared by 7 bases and J by 7 bases, with 16 bases between. The V gene's germline CDR1 is MGHRA and CDR2 YSYEKL. The CDR3 is made up of 14 amino acids. The DNA of the CDR3 is TGCGCCAGCATCCCCGCTTTGGGTAACGGGGAGCTGTTTTTT. It is translated as CASIPALGNGELFF.

The V gene is TRBV28, the J gene TRBJ1-4; maybe TRBD1 (6 bases). This CDR3 has 17 amino acids. Trimming removed 3 bases at V and 4 bases at J, with 18 bases between. Germline lookup yields CDR1 MDHEN and CDR2 SYDVKM. In nucleotides, the CDR3 is TGTGCCAGCAGTTTTTCGGGACAAAGGAGGGGTAATGAAAAACTGTTTTTT. As protein: CASSFSGQRRGNEKLFF.

The V and J genes are TRBV19 and TRBJ1-1; D is uncertain. The CDR3 contains 12 residues. Germline V CDR1 and CDR2: LNHDA, SQIVND (reference sequence). V lost 5 bases, J lost 8 bases, and 12 bases lay in between. This chain's CDR3 is CASSRVGAEAFF. DNA for the CDR3: TGTGCCAGTAGTCGCGTGGGAGCCGAAGCTTTCTTT.

The chain has TRBV27 and TRBJ2-1, with D unclear. The CDR3 is 13 residues long. V was cut by 4 bases and J by 4 bases, with 8 bases left in between. Germline V gene sequence: CDR1 MNHEY, CDR2 SMNVEV (reference sequence). CDR3 sequence reads: CASSSAEYNEQFF. DNA of the CDR3: TGTGCCAGCAGTTCCGCCGAGTACAATGAGCAGTTCTTC.

This clone has just one count. CDR3 sequence: CASSLMGLATPEQYF. The CDR3 DNA reads as TGTGCCAGCAGCTTGATGGGACTAGCGACTCCTGAGCAGTACTTC. The J gene is TRBJ2-7, the V gene TRBV5-8, with TRBD2 matching over 10 bases. Unmatched junction bases numbered 8, after V lost 1 base and J lost 7 bases. The CDR3 is made up of 15 amino acids. The V gene's germline CDR1 is SGHTS and CDR2 YDEGEE. Variable domain in full (rest from reference TRBV5-8 and TRBJ2-7): EAGVTQSPTHLIKTRGQQATLRCSPISGHTSVYWYQQALGLGLQFLLWYDEGEERNRGNFPPRFSGRQFPNYSSELNVNALELEDSALYLCASSLMGLATPEQYFGPGTRLTVT.

This chain joins TRBV7-3 and TRBJ2-1; D tentatively reads TRBD1 or TRBD2 (6 bases each). Germline V gene lookup returns CDR1 SGHTA and CDR2 FQGTGA. V was cut by 4 bases and J by 7 bases, with 11 bases left in between. The CDR3 contains 13 residues. The CDR3 spells CASSSWRGNEQFF. CDR3 nucleotides: TGTGCCAGCAGCTCGTGGAGGGGGAATGAGCAGTTCTTC.

The genes are TRBV27 and TRBJ2-7; 14 nucleotides match TRBD2. Germline CDR1 and CDR2: MNHEY and SMNVEV (reference sequence). The length of the CDR3 is 13 residues. After removal of 4 bases from V and 9 bases from J, the junction contained 2 bases not matched to a gene. The CDR3 bases are TGTGCCAGCAGTTCGGGGACTAGCGGGAGGCAGTACTTC. Residues: CASSSGTSGRQYF.

This clone was seen a single time. The J gene is TRBJ1-2, the V gene TRBV5-1; D perhaps matches TRBD1 (5 bases). CDR1 is SGHRS and CDR2 is YFSETQ in the germline V gene. This CDR3 comprises 13 residues. The V end lost 2 bases, the J end lost 8 bases, and 13 bases lay between the germline ends. The CDR3 DNA is TGCGCCAGCAGCTTCGGGACGGACCTCGGCTACACCTTC. As protein: CASSFGTDLGYTF. Looking up the rest from reference TRBV5-1 and TRBJ1-2 gives the full variable domain: KAGVTQTPRYLIKTRGQQVTLSCSPISGHRSVSWYQQTPGQGLQFLFEYFSETQRNKGNFPGRFSGRQFSNSRSEMNVSTLELGDSALYLCASSFGTDLGYTFGSGTRLTVV.

This chain links TRBV2 with TRBJ2-7; maybe TRBD1 (6 bases). V lost 6 bases, J lost 0 bases, and 12 bases lay in between. The V gene's germline CDR1 is SNHLY and CDR2 FYNNEI. CDR3 length equals 14 residues. Here the CDR3 DNA reads TGTGCCAGCAGGGCTCGGGACAACTCCTACGAGCAGTACTTC. Translated: CASRARDNSYEQYF.

The chain employs TRBV29-1 and TRBJ2-3; TRBD1 matches at 8 bases. The germline gives CDR1 SQVTM, CDR2 ANQGSEA. V lost 7 bases to trimming and J lost 6 bases; unmatched junction nucleotides: 12. The CDR3 totals 14 residues. CDR3 loop: CSADGGRGLDTQYF. The CDR3 DNA reads TGCAGCGCCGATGGGGGCAGGGGGCTGGATACGCAGTATTTT.

The chain combines TRBV2 with TRBJ2-1, with 8 bases aligning to TRBD2. The CDR3 covers 14 residues. J lost 5 bases, V lost 5 bases, and 5 bases had no gene match. Germline CDR1 SNHLY, CDR2 FYNNEI. CDR3 loop: CASSWLAGNNEQFF. The CDR3 DNA sequence: TGTGCCAGCAGTTGGCTAGCGGGCAACAATGAGCAGTTCTTC.

The chain recombines TRBV4-1 with TRBJ1-2; 9 bases fit TRBD1. CDR1 is MGHRA, CDR2 YSYEKL, per germline. The junction had 9 bases not matched to a gene; V was cut back by 5 bases and J by 2 bases. The CDR3 is 16 residues long. The CDR3 nucleotides are TGCGCCAGCAGCGCCCGGGACAGGGAGTGGAACTATGGCTACACCTTC. It specifies CASSARDREWNYGYTF.

V is TRBV27 and J is TRBJ2-7; 8 nucleotides match TRBD1. Germline values: CDR1 MNHEY, CDR2 SMNVEV (reference sequence). V gave up 2 bases and J gave up 5 bases; unmatched junction bases: 2. The CDR3 has 13 amino acids. CDR3 loop: CASSLTDRDEQYF. DNA for the CDR3: TGTGCCAGCAGTTTAACGGACAGGGACGAGCAGTACTTC.

The chain combines TRBV19 with TRBJ2-1; D perhaps matches TRBD1 (5 bases). The V end was cut by 3 bases, the J end by 7 bases, with 19 bases between. Germline-derived CDR1 and CDR2 are LNHDA and SQIVND (reference sequence). This CDR3 has 16 amino acids. The CDR3 reads CASSIPWQGPRNEQFF. The CDR3 region has the DNA TGTGCCAGTAGTATCCCCTGGCAGGGTCCGAGAAATGAGCAGTTCTTC.

The rearrangement joins TRBV7-6 to TRBJ2-5; D is possibly TRBD2 (5 bases). Trimming pared 5 bases from V and 2 bases from J, leaving 18 bases between. This CDR3 is 16 amino acids long. Germline CDR1 reads SGHVS; CDR2 reads FNYEAQ. The CDR3 bases are TGTGCCAGCAGCCCCAAGTGGGTTCGCGGGCAAGAGACCCAGTACTTC. This gives the protein CASSPKWVRGQETQYF. Full variable domain (outside the CDR3, taken from reference TRBV7-6 and TRBJ2-5): GAGVSQSPRYKVTKRGQDVALRCDPISGHVSLYWYRQALGQGPEFLTYFNYEAQQDKSGLPNDRFSAERPEGSISTLTIQRTEQRDSAMYRCASSPKWVRGQETQYFGPGTRLLVL.

The J gene is TRBJ1-5, the V gene TRBV28, with TRBD1 matching over 8 bases. Germline values: CDR1 MDHEN, CDR2 SYDVKM. Trimming cost V 3 bases and J 5 bases; bases outside gene matches: 3. The CDR3 runs 14 residues. Written as DNA, the CDR3 is TGTGCCAGCAGTTTGGGACAGGAGTATCAGCCCCAGCATTTT. Translation gives CASSLGQEYQPQHF.

The rearrangement uses TRBV5-1 and TRBJ2-2; D is unresolved. Trimming took off 0 bases at V and 3 bases at J, with 6 bases between the two ends. CDR1 is SGHRS, CDR2 YFSETQ, per germline. The CDR3 spans 14 residues. Here the CDR3 DNA reads TGCGCCAGCAGCTTGGATGTCGACACCGGGGAGCTGTTTTTT. Its translation is CASSLDVDTGELFF.